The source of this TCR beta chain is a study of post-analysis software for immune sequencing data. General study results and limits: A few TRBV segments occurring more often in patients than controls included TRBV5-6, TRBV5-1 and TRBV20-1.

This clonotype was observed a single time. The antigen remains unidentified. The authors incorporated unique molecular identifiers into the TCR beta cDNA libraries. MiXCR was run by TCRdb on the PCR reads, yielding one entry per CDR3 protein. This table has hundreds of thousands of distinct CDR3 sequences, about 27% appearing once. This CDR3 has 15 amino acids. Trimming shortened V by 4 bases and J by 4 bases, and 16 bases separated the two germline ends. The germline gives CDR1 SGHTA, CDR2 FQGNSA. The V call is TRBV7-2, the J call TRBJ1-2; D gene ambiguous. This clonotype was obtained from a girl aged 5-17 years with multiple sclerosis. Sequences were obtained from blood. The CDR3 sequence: CASSSRNEARYGYTF. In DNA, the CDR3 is TGTGCCAGCAGCTCCCGTAATGAAGCGCGCTATGGCTACACCTTC.